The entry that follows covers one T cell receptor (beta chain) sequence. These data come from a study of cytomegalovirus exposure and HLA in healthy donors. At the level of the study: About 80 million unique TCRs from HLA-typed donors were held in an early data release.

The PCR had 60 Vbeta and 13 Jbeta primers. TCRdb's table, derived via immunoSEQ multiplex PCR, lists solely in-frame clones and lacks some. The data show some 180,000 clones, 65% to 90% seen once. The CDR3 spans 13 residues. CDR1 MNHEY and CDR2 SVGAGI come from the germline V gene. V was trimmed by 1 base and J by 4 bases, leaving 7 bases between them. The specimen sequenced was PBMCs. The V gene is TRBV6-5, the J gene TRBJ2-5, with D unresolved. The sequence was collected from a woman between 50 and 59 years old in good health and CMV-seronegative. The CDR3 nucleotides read TGTGCCAGCAGTTACTATTTCGGAGAGACCCAGTACTTC. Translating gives CASSYYFGETQYF.